A selection of T cell receptor beta chains follows, all from one sample in a study of T-cell memory formation after mild COVID-19. TCRdb reanalysed the 5' RACE reads using MiXCR and keeps one entry per CDR3 protein. The data hold 150,000 to 200,000 distinct CDR3 sequences, with roughly 15% observed a single time. The sequenced sample consisted of PBMCs or a T cell subset sorted from them (not recorded which). The receptors come from an adult woman who had mild COVID-19 (a few samples of this study predate the infection). Cell type and time point are not known. CDR3s include the opening cysteine and the closing phenylalanine or tryptophan. The order of the fields is J gene, V gene, D gene, clone size, CDR3 protein, CDR3 DNA. The D gene is left open where the match is weak. Not all rows give a size; the values are once, few, many and, for expanded clones, a class.

TRBJ2-1 | TRBV29-1 | NA | NA | CSLSGGRDSYNEQFF | TGCAGCCTGTCAGGGGGGAGGGACTCCTACAATGAGCAGTTCTTC
TRBJ2-7 | TRBV2 | TRBD1 | NA | CASSEFDREYDEQYF | TGTGCCAGCAGTGAATTCGACAGGGAATACGACGAGCAGTACTTC
TRBJ1-2 | TRBV29-1 | NA | NA | CSGLRGNYGYTF | TGCAGCGGACTCCGGGGTAACTATGGCTACACCTTC
TRBJ2-2 | TRBV6-2/TRBV6-3 | NA | few | CASSYSRNTGELFF | TGTGCCAGCAGTTACTCGAGGAATACCGGGGAGCTGTTTTTT
TRBJ2-1 | TRBV7-2 | TRBD2 | few | CASSLVGLGEQFF | TGTGCCAGCAGCTTAGTCGGACTAGGAGAGCAGTTCTTC
TRBJ1-1 | TRBV27 | NA | few | CASRGGATEAFF | TGTGCCAGCAGGGGGGGGGCCACTGAAGCTTTCTTT
TRBJ1-1 | TRBV30 | NA | NA | CAWRRTLNTEAFF | TGTGCCTGGAGGAGGACTTTGAACACTGAAGCTTTCTTT
TRBJ2-2 | TRBV5-4 | TRBD2 | few | CASSTPGLAGGHVPNTGELFF | TGTGCCAGCAGCACACCGGGACTAGCGGGGGGGCATGTGCCCAACACCGGGGAGCTGTTTTTT
TRBJ2-3 | TRBV29-1 | TRBD2 | NA | CSVSSGSGSDTQYF | TGCAGCGTGTCAAGCGGGAGTGGATCAGATACGCAGTATTTT
TRBJ2-7 | TRBV25-1 | NA | NA | CASSDWGGLRYEQYF | TGTGCCAGCAGTGACTGGGGCGGATTACGATACGAGCAGTACTTC
TRBJ1-1 | TRBV5-1 | NA | few | CASSSAATEAFF | TGCGCCAGCAGCTCTGCGGCAACTGAAGCTTTCTTT
TRBJ2-7 | TRBV9 | TRBD2 | NA | CASSAGLVRDEQYF | TGTGCCAGCAGCGCGGGACTAGTTCGCGACGAGCAGTACTTC
TRBJ2-1 | TRBV29-1 | NA | NA | CSVDKYGQGDSSYNEQFF | TGCAGCGTTGATAAGTACGGTCAGGGTGACAGCTCCTACAATGAGCAGTTCTTC
TRBJ1-1 | TRBV6-5 | NA | NA | CASSPSGGFTEAFF | TGTGCCAGCAGTCCGTCGGGAGGTTTCACTGAAGCTTTCTTT
TRBJ2-7 | TRBV5-1 | TRBD1 | NA | CASSLGDRAYYEQYF | TGCGCCAGCAGCTTGGGGGACAGGGCATACTACGAGCAGTACTTC
TRBJ2-3 | TRBV4-1 | NA | few | CASSQEGYQGTDTQYF | TGCGCCAGCAGCCAAGAGGGGTATCAGGGGACAGATACGCAGTATTTT
TRBJ2-1 | TRBV19 | TRBD2 | few | CASSLRLAGPGKFF | TGTGCCAGTAGTCTCCGACTAGCGGGACCCGGGAAGTTCTTC
TRBJ1-2 | TRBV11-2 | NA | few | CASSPTAPGSYGYTF | TGTGCCAGCAGCCCAACAGCTCCTGGGAGCTATGGCTACACCTTC
TRBJ2-5 | TRBV7-6 | NA | few | CASTPEVQETQYF | TGTGCCAGCACCCCAGAGGTCCAAGAGACCCAGTACTTC
TRBJ1-5 | TRBV4-1 | TRBD1 | NA | CASAGTGSSNQPQHF | TGCGCCAGCGCCGGGACAGGGTCAAGCAATCAGCCCCAGCATTTT
TRBJ2-1 | TRBV3-1 | NA | few | CASSPGPLSFNEQFF | TGTGCCAGCAGCCCAGGTCCCCTTTCGTTCAATGAGCAGTTCTTC
TRBJ2-2 | TRBV30 | NA | NA | CAWSDGSNTGELFF | TGTGCCTGGAGTGACGGCAGCAACACCGGGGAGCTGTTTTTT
TRBJ2-7 | TRBV27 | NA | few | CASSSNSYEQYF | TGTGCCAGCAGTTCGAATAGCTACGAGCAGTACTTC
TRBJ2-7 | TRBV6-6 | TRBD2 | few | CASSPRTSGAYEQYF | TGTGCCAGCAGTCCCCGGACTAGCGGGGCTTACGAGCAGTACTTC
TRBJ2-7 | TRBV15 | TRBD1 | NA | CATLDRGNYEQYF | TGTGCCACCCTTGACAGGGGGAACTACGAGCAGTACTTC
TRBJ2-5 | TRBV25-1 | NA | few | CASRQETQYF | TGTGCCAGCAGGCAAGAGACCCAGTACTTC
TRBJ2-2 | TRBV5-5 | TRBD1 | few | CASSPSDRGSDTGELFF | TGTGCCAGCAGCCCCTCGGACAGGGGAAGTGACACCGGGGAGCTGTTTTTT
TRBJ2-1 | TRBV5-1 | TRBD2 | NA | CASSIPSGGADNEQFF | TGCGCCAGCAGCATCCCTAGCGGGGGGGCGGACAATGAGCAGTTCTTC
TRBJ2-5 | TRBV5-1 | NA | many | CASFQGRRQETQYF | TGCGCCAGTTTTCAGGGGAGGCGGCAAGAGACCCAGTACTTC
TRBJ2-2 | TRBV12-3/TRBV12-4 | NA | few | CASNFLGGELFF | TGTGCCAGCAACTTCCTGGGAGGGGAGCTGTTTTTT
TRBJ2-2 | TRBV9 | NA | NA | CASSVDGGLTGELFF | TGTGCCAGCAGCGTAGATGGGGGTCTCACCGGGGAGCTGTTTTTT
TRBJ2-7 | TRBV12-3/TRBV12-4 | NA | few | CASRLAGAAEQYF | TGTGCCAGCAGATTGGCAGGGGCGGCCGAGCAGTACTTC
TRBJ2-1 | TRBV7-2 | NA | NA | CASSLAGVLGNEQFF | TGTGCCAGCAGCTTAGCGGGAGTATTGGGCAATGAGCAGTTCTTC
TRBJ1-2 | TRBV27 | NA | few | CASSLSGTGFYGYTF | TGTGCCAGCAGTTTATCCGGGACCGGATTCTATGGCTACACCTTC
TRBJ2-1 | TRBV4-1 | TRBD1 | NA | CASSHRQGGRFF | TGCGCCAGCAGCCATCGACAGGGTGGTAGGTTCTTC